A selection of T cell receptor beta chains follows, all from one sample in a study of T cell repertoires in cytomegalovirus infection. TCRdb re-called the reads through MiXCR, storing one row per CDR3 protein. The table has roughly 150,000 distinct CDR3 sequences, roughly a quarter seen once; the top ten hold about a tenth. The sample taken for sequencing was PBMCs. Receptors originate from a human donor in good health (CMV status not recorded). Some clones in this sample may be carry-over from other donors' samples. Both conserved end residues are part of each CDR3. The D gene is left open where the match is weak. Clone size is not always given. Where it is, it says once, few, many or a class for expanded clones.

TGTGCCTGGGACAGGGGTCGTAGCTCCTACGAGCAGTACTTC,CAWDRGRSSYEQYF,TRBJ2-7,TRBV30,14,TRBD1,-
TGTGCCACCGAAGGCTCTGGAAACACCATATATTTT,CATEGSGNTIYF,TRBJ1-3,TRBV10-3,12,-,-
TGTGCCACCAGTCAACCCGGGACAGGGAGGGACGAGCAGTACTTC,CATSQPGTGRDEQYF,TRBJ2-7,TRBV24-1,15,TRBD1,few
TGCAGCGCGGGACACACCCTGGGGAATGAGCAGTTCTTC,CSAGHTLGNEQFF,TRBJ2-1,TRBV29-1,13,-,few
TGCGCCAGCAGCCAAGATTCGACTAGCGGGAGGGGCACAGATACGCAGTATTTT,CASSQDSTSGRGTDTQYF,TRBJ2-3,TRBV4-3,18,TRBD2,-
TGTGCCAGCAGCCCAAGACTAGCGGGAGTCTCCTACGAGCAGTACTTC,CASSPRLAGVSYEQYF,TRBJ2-7,TRBV7-8,16,TRBD2,many
TGTGCCAGCAGCACAACAGGGGCCGTTGAAGCTTTCTTT,CASSTTGAVEAFF,TRBJ1-1,TRBV28,13,TRBD1,-
TGTGCCAGCAGGGGAGGCTCCTATAATTCACCCCTCCACTTT,CASRGGSYNSPLHF,TRBJ1-6,TRBV7-2,14,-,many
TGTGCCAGCAGCCCTGGACAGGGTGAAGCTTTCTTT,CASSPGQGEAFF,TRBJ1-1,TRBV28,12,TRBD1,many
TGTGCCACCAGCAGAGAGGCAGGGACATCTGAAAAACTGTTTTTT,CATSREAGTSEKLFF,TRBJ1-4,TRBV15,15,-,-
TGTGCCAGCAGCCACGGGACAGGGGTCTCTGGGGCCAACGTCCTGACTTTC,CASSHGTGVSGANVLTF,TRBJ2-6,TRBV5-5,17,TRBD1,-
TGTGCCAGCATCCTAGGGGATAGCGGGGGGGCCGGGAATACGCAGTATTTT,CASILGDSGGAGNTQYF,TRBJ2-3,TRBV12-3/TRBV12-4,17,TRBD2,few
TGTGCCAGCGGGACAGCGAATGAAGCTTTCTTT,CASGTANEAFF,TRBJ1-1,TRBV6-6,11,TRBD1,few
TGCAGCACGAGACTAGCGGGAGCCACAGATACGCAGTATTTT,CSTRLAGATDTQYF,TRBJ2-3,TRBV29-1,14,TRBD2,few
TGTGCCAGCAGTTCCCGACAGGGGGCACGGGAGACCCAGTACTTC,CASSSRQGARETQYF,TRBJ2-5,TRBV28,15,TRBD1,many
TGTGCCAGCAGTCGGGTGGGGGGAACGAACAATGAGCAGTTCTTC,CASSRVGGTNNEQFF,TRBJ2-1,TRBV7-2,15,-,many
TGTGCCACACGACTAGCGGGAGGTGTCTCCTACGAGCAGTACTTC,CATRLAGGVSYEQYF,TRBJ2-7,TRBV6-1,15,TRBD2,few
TGCGCCGCCCGGGGGGGGCAGCAAGAGACCCAGTACTTC,CAARGGQQETQYF,TRBJ2-5,TRBV23-1,13,TRBD2,-
TGCAGTGTGGGGATTAGCAATCAGCCCCAGCATTTT,CSVGISNQPQHF,TRBJ1-5,TRBV20-1,12,-,-
TGTGCCAGCAGCATCCTCGCTCCCGGGCTAGTCAACACCGGGGAGCTGTTTTTT,CASSILAPGLVNTGELFF,TRBJ2-2,TRBV14,18,-,-
TGTGCCAGCAGCGGATCCCGGACAGGTAACACCGGGGAGCTGTTTTTT,CASSGSRTGNTGELFF,TRBJ2-2,TRBV9,16,TRBD1,few
TGTGCCAGCAGCTTACCCCGACAGGTTAGCGGCTACACCTTC,CASSLPRQVSGYTF,TRBJ1-2,TRBV7-2,14,-,many
TGTGCCAGTAGTAGGGGACTCAGCGGGAGCTCCTACGAGCAGTACTTC,CASSRGLSGSSYEQYF,TRBJ2-7,TRBV19,16,TRBD2,-
TGTGCCAGCAGTTTAATTAGCGGGAGCTACGAGCAGTACTTC,CASSLISGSYEQYF,TRBJ2-7,TRBV28,14,TRBD2,few
TGTGCCAGCTCACCGATCCCAGGGGGCTCCCCTTACTACGAGCAGTACTTC,CASSPIPGGSPYYEQYF,TRBJ2-7,TRBV18,17,TRBD1,-
TGCAGCGTTGAAGGGGTTGCCGGGGAGCTGTTTTTT,CSVEGVAGELFF,TRBJ2-2,TRBV29-1,12,-,many
TGCAGTGCTCAGAGTCCCGGGACAGGCTATGGCTACACCTTC,CSAQSPGTGYGYTF,TRBJ1-2,TRBV20-1,14,TRBD1,few
TGTGCCAGCAGTCTCCAGGGGCTGCCCTCCTACGAGCAGTACTTC,CASSLQGLPSYEQYF,TRBJ2-7,TRBV27,15,-,few
TGTGCCAGCAGCTTAGATAGGGGGGGCGAAAAACTGTTTTTT,CASSLDRGGEKLFF,TRBJ1-4,TRBV7-2,14,-,-
TGCGCCAGCAGCCCACTATCCGGGGAGCTGTTTTTT,CASSPLSGELFF,TRBJ2-2,TRBV4-3,12,-,few
TGTGCCAGCAATGACAGGACCCTCGAGCAGTACTTC,CASNDRTLEQYF,TRBJ2-7,TRBV28,12,-,-
TGTGCCAGCAGCCAGGAGGAGACCCAGTACTTC,CASSQEETQYF,TRBJ2-5,TRBV7-9,11,-,few
TGTGCCAGCAGTTTACAAGCGGGAACCTCCACAGATACGCAGTATTTT,CASSLQAGTSTDTQYF,TRBJ2-3,TRBV12-3/TRBV12-4,16,TRBD2,few
TGTGCCAGCAGCCAACCTGGGGGGATTCATGGCTACACCTTC,CASSQPGGIHGYTF,TRBJ1-2,TRBV3-1,14,-,-
TGTGCCAGAAGTATCCCTCATAACACCGGGGAGCTGTTTTTT,CARSIPHNTGELFF,TRBJ2-2,TRBV19,14,-,-
TGTGCCAGCAGCCCCTACAGGGTACCAAGGGGCACAGATACGCAGTATTTT,CASSPYRVPRGTDTQYF,TRBJ2-3,TRBV7-8,17,-,many
TGCAGTGCTTCGAGGGGGGCCTCTGGAAACACCATATATTTT,CSASRGASGNTIYF,TRBJ1-3,TRBV20-1,14,-,-
TGTGCCAGCAGTCTTGGACTAGGGGGGAACGAGCAGTACTTC,CASSLGLGGNEQYF,TRBJ2-7,TRBV5-4,14,-,few
TGTGCCAGCAGTTACTCGCGGGGGGCCCATGAGCAGTTCTTC,CASSYSRGAHEQFF,TRBJ2-1,TRBV6-6,14,TRBD2,-
TGTGCCAGCAGCTCCGACAGGGACGGGGGCTCCTACGAGCAGTACTTC,CASSSDRDGGSYEQYF,TRBJ2-7,TRBV7-9,16,-,many
TGTGCCAGCGGCCCCGTTTTCGAGACCCAGTACTTC,CASGPVFETQYF,TRBJ2-5,TRBV28,12,-,many
TGCAGTGCCAGTCCGGACAGCTCCGAGACCCAGTACTTC,CSASPDSSETQYF,TRBJ2-5,TRBV20-1,13,-,once
TGTGCCAGCAGCCCCTACACCGGGGAGCTGTTTTTT,CASSPYTGELFF,TRBJ2-2,TRBV12-3/TRBV12-4,12,-,many
TGTGCCAGCAGCTCAGGACAGGGTCTTATTAACTATGGCTACACCTTC,CASSSGQGLINYGYTF,TRBJ1-2,TRBV6-5,16,TRBD1,few
TGTGCCAGCTCAGCCCCGGGACAGCCCTACGAGCAGTACTTC,CASSAPGQPYEQYF,TRBJ2-7,TRBV18,14,TRBD1,-
TGTGCCAGCAGCCAAAGCGGCCTGGTGTACAATGAGCAGTTCTTC,CASSQSGLVYNEQFF,TRBJ2-1,TRBV7-2,15,-,many
TGCGCCAGCAGCCAGCCCCTGCAGGGGTGGTCTGAAGCTTTCTTT,CASSQPLQGWSEAFF,TRBJ1-1,TRBV4-1,15,-,few
TGTGCCAGCAGCCCTGGGACAGGGGGTGGTGGCTACACCTTC,CASSPGTGGGGYTF,TRBJ1-2,TRBV7-2,14,TRBD1,many
TGTGCCAGCAGCTTAGCGGGAGGATCATCCGACGAGCAGTACTTC,CASSLAGGSSDEQYF,TRBJ2-7,TRBV11-2,15,TRBD2,many
TGTGCCAGCAGCACGAGACTAGCCTACTACAATGAGCAGTTCTTC,CASSTRLAYYNEQFF,TRBJ2-1,TRBV11-2,15,TRBD2,few
TGCAGCGTCCCCCCCCCCGCGCCGGGGGCTGAAGCTTTCTTT,CSVPPPAPGAEAFF,TRBJ1-1,TRBV29-1,14,-,few
TGTGCCAGCAAGTTAAGGGGGGGAGGTGAAAAACTGTTTTTT,CASKLRGGGEKLFF,TRBJ1-4,TRBV7-2,14,-,-
TGTGCCACCAGCAGAGGGGACAGAACGACTGGCTACACCTTC,CATSRGDRTTGYTF,TRBJ1-2,TRBV15,14,TRBD1,few
TGTGCCAGCAGCGACAGGGTTTATGGCTACACCTTC,CASSDRVYGYTF,TRBJ1-2,TRBV9,12,-,few
TGTGCCAGCAGCCGAAGAGGCTACGAGCAGTACTTC,CASSRRGYEQYF,TRBJ2-7,TRBV12-3/TRBV12-4,12,-,few